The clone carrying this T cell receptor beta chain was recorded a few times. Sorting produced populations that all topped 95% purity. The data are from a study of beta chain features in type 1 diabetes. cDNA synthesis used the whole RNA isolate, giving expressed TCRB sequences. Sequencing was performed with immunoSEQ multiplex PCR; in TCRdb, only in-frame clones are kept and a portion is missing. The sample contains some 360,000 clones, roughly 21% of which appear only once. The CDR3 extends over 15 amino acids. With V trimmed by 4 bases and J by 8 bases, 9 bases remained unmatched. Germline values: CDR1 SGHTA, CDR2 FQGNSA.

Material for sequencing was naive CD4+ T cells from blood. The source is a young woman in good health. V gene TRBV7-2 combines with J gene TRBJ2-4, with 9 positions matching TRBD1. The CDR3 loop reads CASSSPPGQGHIQYF. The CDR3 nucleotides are TGTGCCAGCAGCTCGCCCCCGGGACAGGGACACATTCAGTACTTC.